Sequencing of this TCR beta chain was carried out in a study of blood T cell repertoires in COVID-19. Study summary: From the United States, Italy and Spain came samples of acute and convalescent COVID-19.

The table came from immunoSEQ multiplex PCR; TCRdb's copy has only in-frame clones and leaves some out. The sample holds about 150,000 clones, 87% seen once. The CDR3 sequence is 14 residues long. CDR1 is LNHNV and CDR2 is YYDKDF in the germline V gene (reference sequence). With 0 bases clipped from V and 8 bases from J, the junction kept 5 bases outside the gene matches. The sequencing input was peripheral blood. This TCR came from a woman aged 55-69 years with active or convalescent COVID-19. The rearrangement joins TRBV15 to TRBJ2-7, with TRBD1 identical over 9 bases. CDR3 DNA: TGTGCCACCAGCAGAGATAGAGGGACAGGGCAGCAGTACTTC. Translating it yields CATSRDRGTGQQYF.